The text below deals with one TCR beta chain. The target antigen is unknown. The data originate from a study of beta chain features in type 1 diabetes. About the research overall: Patients looked much like healthy donors when it came to age, gender and cell yields.

Per the germline V gene, CDR1 is LGHNA and CDR2 is YNFKEQ. V dropped 1 base and J dropped 2 bases, with 12 bases sitting between them. The CDR3 is 15 residues long. Of the isolated RNA, all was reverse transcribed, and so the sequenced material was expressed TCRB transcripts. The assay was immunoSEQ multiplex PCR, and TCRdb's table has in-frame clones only and misses some. The table has 40,000 to 65,000 clones, roughly 63% seen once. Regarding the study as a whole: Among patients with Type 1 diabetes, TCRB CDR3s were moderately but significantly shorter in every one of the four CD4+ subsets.

The sequence came from a woman between 25 and 40 years old with type 1 diabetes. The chain is built from TRBV4-2 and TRBJ2-7, with D possibly matching TRBD1 (6 bases). Sequenced sample: stem cell memory CD4+ T cells from blood. CDR3 amino acids: CASSQATQGTYEQYF. The DNA for the CDR3 is TGTGCCAGCAGCCAAGCCACACAGGGAACCTACGAGCAGTACTTC.